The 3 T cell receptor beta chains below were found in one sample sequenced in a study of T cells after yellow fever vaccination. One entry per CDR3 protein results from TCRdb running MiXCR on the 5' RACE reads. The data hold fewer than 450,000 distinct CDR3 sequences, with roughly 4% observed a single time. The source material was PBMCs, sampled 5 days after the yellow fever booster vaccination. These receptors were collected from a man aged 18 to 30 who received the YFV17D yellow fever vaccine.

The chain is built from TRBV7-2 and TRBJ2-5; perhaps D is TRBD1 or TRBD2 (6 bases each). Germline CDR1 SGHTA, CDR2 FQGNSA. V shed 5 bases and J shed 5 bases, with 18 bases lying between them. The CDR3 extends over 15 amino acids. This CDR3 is CASSHYGGRGETQYF. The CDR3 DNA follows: TGTGCCAGCAGCCATTACGGGGGCCGAGGGGAGACCCAGTACTTC.

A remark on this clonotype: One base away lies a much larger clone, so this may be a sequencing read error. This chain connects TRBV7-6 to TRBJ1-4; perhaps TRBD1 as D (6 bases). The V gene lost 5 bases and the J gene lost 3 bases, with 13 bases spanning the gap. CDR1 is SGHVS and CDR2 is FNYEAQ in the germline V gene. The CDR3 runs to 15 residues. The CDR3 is CASSRRGQSNEKLFF. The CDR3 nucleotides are TGTGCCAGCAGCCGCCGGGGGCAATCTAATGAAAAACTGTTTTTT.

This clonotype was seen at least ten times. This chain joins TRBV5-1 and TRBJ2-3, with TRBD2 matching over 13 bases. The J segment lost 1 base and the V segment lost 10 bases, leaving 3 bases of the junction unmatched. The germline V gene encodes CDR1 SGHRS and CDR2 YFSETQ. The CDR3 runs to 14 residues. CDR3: CASTSGGGTDTQYF. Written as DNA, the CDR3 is TGCGCCTCAACTAGCGGGGGGGGCACAGATACGCAGTATTTT.